This entry lists 28 T cell receptor beta chains sequenced from one sample in a study of shared clonotypes between healthy human individuals (dated by TCRdb to 2019 to 2021). The method was the immunoSEQ multiplex PCR assay. TCRdb holds this immuneACCESS table with in-frame rearrangements only. Some clones are missing; in checked studies, unresolved V genes explain under half, and the rest has no known cause. The sample table records 2 million to 2.5 million clones; roughly 95% of these occur just once. The leading ten clones occupy around 0.13% of the sample. Sequencing was carried out using naive CD4+ T cells sorted from blood. The sample's cell subset or site label, decoded: CD45RA+ positively selected. These receptors all come from a man between 18 and 29 years old in good health.

The chain is built from TRBV5-1 and TRBJ1-5; weak D call: TRBD1 (5 bases). Germline-derived CDR1 and CDR2 are SGHRS and YFSETQ. This CDR3 has 15 amino acids. V lost 6 bases to trimming and J lost 2 bases, with 15 bases between them. CDR3 sequence: CASKASTGGNQPQHF. In nucleotides, the CDR3 is TGCGCCAGCAAGGCATCTACGGGGGGCAATCAGCCCCAGCATTTT.

The V gene is TRBV27, the J gene TRBJ1-1, with 7 bases identical to TRBD1. Germline V gives CDR1 MNHEY, CDR2 SMNVEV (reference sequence). The CDR3 has 16 residues. V gave up 4 bases and J gave up 5 bases; unmatched junction bases: 13. CDR3 DNA: TGTGCCAGCAGTTACTCCACGGGACAGCCCGGGACTGAAGCTTTCTTT. It translates to CASSYSTGQPGTEAFF.

The chain couples TRBV25-1 to TRBJ1-2; a possible D gene is TRBD1 (5 bases). Germline V CDR1 and CDR2: MGHDK, SYGVNS. The length of the CDR3 is 13 residues. The germline V and J ends were trimmed by 4 bases and 4 bases, with 10 bases remaining between them. The CDR3 protein is CASSAGQLYGYTF. The DNA of the CDR3 is TGTGCCAGCAGTGCGGGGCAACTCTATGGCTACACCTTC.

The chain couples TRBV27 to TRBJ1-3, with D possibly TRBD1 on 5 matching bases. Between the trimmed V and J ends, which lost 4 bases and 3 bases, there was a span of 13 bases. Germline V gene sequence: CDR1 MNHEY, CDR2 SMNVEV (reference sequence). The CDR3 is made up of 15 amino acids. The CDR3 loop reads CASSSRGRDGNTIYF. CDR3 DNA sequence: TGTGCCAGCAGTTCCCGGGGGAGGGATGGAAACACCATATATTTT.

The CDR3 coding sequence is TGTGCCAGCACCCGTGAAAATTGGGGACAGGAGTTCTTC. This encodes CASTRENWGQEFF. The V gene is TRBV5-4, the J gene TRBJ2-1; 8 nucleotides match TRBD1. The CDR3 loop spans 13 amino acids. The germline gives CDR1 SGHNT, CDR2 YYREEE (reference sequence). The trim removed 6 bases at V and 14 bases at J, leaving 13 bases unmatched.

The chain links TRBV6-4 to TRBJ2-7, with 7 bases that match TRBD2. Germline V gives CDR1 MRHNA, CDR2 SNTAGT. The CDR3 length is 14 residues. The J segment lost 0 bases and the V segment lost 6 bases, leaving 5 bases of the junction unmatched. CDR3 protein: CASRVAGPSYEQYF. CDR3 DNA: TGTGCCAGCAGGGTAGCGGGTCCCTCCTACGAGCAGTACTTC.

The chain combines TRBV27 with TRBJ2-3, with a possible D match to TRBD2 (5 bases). This CDR3 spans 16 amino acids. V lost 2 bases, J lost 5 bases, and 17 bases lay in between. Germline CDR1 and CDR2: MNHEY and SMNVEV (reference sequence). The CDR3 DNA reads TGTGCCAGCAGTTTACTCGCAGGCCAACGGGGAGATACGCAGTATTTT. Amino acids: CASSLLAGQRGDTQYF.

The chain couples TRBV6-5 to TRBJ2-1, with 9 bases fitting TRBD1. Germline CDR1 is MNHEY and CDR2 is SVGAGI. The junction had 4 bases not matched to a gene; V was cut back by 6 bases and J by 10 bases. The CDR3 spans 12 residues. The CDR3 nucleotides read TGTGCCAGCAGCCGGACAGGGGACGAGCAGTTCTTC. It encodes CASSRTGDEQFF.

V is TRBV10-3 and J is TRBJ1-1; TRBD1 matches 11 bases. The V and J ends lost 10 bases and 6 bases, in that order; junction bases with no gene match: 10. Germline lookup yields CDR1 ENHRY and CDR2 SYGVKD. This CDR3 comprises 14 residues. Here the CDR3 reads CATRPGQGESEAFF. The CDR3 bases are TGTGCCACTCGACCGGGACAGGGGGAATCTGAAGCTTTCTTT.

The chain carries TRBV4-3 and TRBJ1-1, with D possibly matching TRBD1 (6 bases). The ends were cut back, 1 base at V and 2 bases at J, with 8 bases in the middle. Germline CDR1 LGHNA, CDR2 YSLEER. The CDR3 totals 14 residues. The CDR3 DNA sequence: TGCGCCAGCAGCCAAGGACAGGACAACACTGAAGCTTTCTTT. The encoded protein is CASSQGQDNTEAFF.

This clone occurred once. The CDR3 region has the DNA TGTGCCAGCTCACGAACGGCGAACTATGGCTACACCTTC. It codes for CASSRTANYGYTF. The chain carries TRBV18 and TRBJ1-2; D is undetermined. The germline CDR1 and CDR2 sequences are KGHSH and LQKENI. Trimming left V 4 bases short and J 2 bases short, with 8 bases between. The CDR3 totals 13 residues.

This chain joins TRBV6-1 and TRBJ2-7, with D tentatively TRBD2 (5 bases). V gave up 2 bases and J gave up 5 bases, with 16 bases separating them. From germline, CDR1 is MNHNS and CDR2 SASEGT. The CDR3 is 15 residues long. CDR3 region: CASSESRTPLHEQYF. The DNA for the CDR3 is TGTGCCAGCAGTGAATCCAGGACTCCCTTACACGAGCAGTACTTC.

The gene calls are TRBV4-2 and TRBJ2-2; TRBD2 matches at 10 bases. CDR1 is LGHNA and CDR2 is YNFKEQ in the germline V gene. The CDR3 runs 18 residues. Germline trimming cut 8 bases from V and 0 bases from J; bases unmatched to any gene: 12. The CDR3 reads CASSAKIAGGSNTGELFF. CDR3 nucleotide sequence: TGTGCCAGCTCAGCCAAGATAGCGGGGGGATCGAACACCGGGGAGCTGTTTTTT.

This chain uses TRBV9 with TRBJ1-1; D remains unclear. V was trimmed by 0 bases and J by 0 bases, leaving 12 bases between them. The CDR3 contains 16 residues. Germline V gene sequence: CDR1 SGDLS, CDR2 YYNGEE. This chain's CDR3 is CASSVEAEVMNTEAFF. The CDR3 bases are TGTGCCAGCAGCGTAGAGGCCGAGGTCATGAACACTGAAGCTTTCTTT.

The chain links TRBV5-1 to TRBJ2-1; 9 nucleotides agree with TRBD2. This CDR3 spans 15 amino acids. The V and J ends lost 2 bases and 1 base, in that order; junction bases with no gene match: 1. Germline V gives CDR1 SGHRS, CDR2 YFSETQ. CDR3 loop: CASSFLAGSYNEQFF. DNA of the CDR3: TGCGCCAGCAGCTTTCTAGCGGGATCCTACAATGAGCAGTTCTTC.

The V call is TRBV7-2, the J call TRBJ1-3, with 7 bases that match TRBD1. Germline V gene sequence: CDR1 SGHTA, CDR2 FQGNSA. CDR3 length: 13 amino acids. The V and J ends lost 5 bases and 4 bases, in that order; junction bases with no gene match: 2. The CDR3: CASSRGQGNTIYF. The DNA of the CDR3 is TGTGCCAGCAGCCGGGGACAGGGAAACACCATATATTTT.

This chain uses TRBV6-6 with TRBJ2-3; the match to TRBD2 covers 9 bases. The germline V gene has CDR1 MNHNY and CDR2 SVGAGI (reference sequence). V gave up 6 bases and J gave up 1 base; unmatched junction bases: 2. The CDR3 covers 14 residues. CDR3 sequence reads: CASRIAGGTDTQYF. The CDR3 nucleotides read TGTGCCAGCAGAATAGCGGGGGGCACAGATACGCAGTATTTT.

This chain joins TRBV5-1 and TRBJ2-2; 7 bases are shared with TRBD1. The CDR3 sequence is 15 residues long. Germline CDR1 reads SGHRS; CDR2 reads YFSETQ. Losses at the gene ends were 0 bases for V and 6 bases for J; bases not matched to a gene: 5. The CDR3, as DNA: TGCGCCAGCAGCTTGGGACAGGGTGGCCCCGGGGAGCTGTTTTTT. This sequence encodes CASSLGQGGPGELFF.

The rearrangement links TRBV2 to TRBJ1-2; TRBD1 might be the D (5 bases). Germline V gene sequence: CDR1 SNHLY, CDR2 FYNNEI. The CDR3 spans 14 residues. V gave up 5 bases and J gave up 8 bases, with 18 bases separating them. The CDR3 region is CASSLRGGVRGYTF. DNA for the CDR3: TGTGCCAGCAGTCTAAGGGGAGGAGTACGAGGCTACACCTTC. Based on the CDR3 plus reference TRBV2 and TRBJ1-2, the full variable domain is EPEVTQTPSHQVTQMGQEVILRCVPISNHLYFYWYRQILGQKVEFLVSFYNNEISEKSEIFDDQFSVERPDGSNFTLKIRSTKLEDSAMYFCASSLRGGVRGYTFGSGTRLTVV.

V usage is TRBV2 and J usage is TRBJ1-6; D remains ambiguous. This CDR3 spans 14 amino acids. The germline CDR1 and CDR2 sequences are SNHLY and FYNNEI. V lost 4 bases and J lost 5, with 9 bases in between. The CDR3 DNA follows: TGTGCCAGCAGTGCAACGGAGCATAATTCACCCCTCCACTTT. This encodes CASSATEHNSPLHF. The whole variable domain, remainder taken from reference TRBV2 and TRBJ1-6, is EPEVTQTPSHQVTQMGQEVILRCVPISNHLYFYWYRQILGQKVEFLVSFYNNEISEKSEIFDDQFSVERPDGSNFTLKIRSTKLEDSAMYFCASSATEHNSPLHFGNGTRLTVT.

J is TRBJ1-5 and V is TRBV30, with D tentatively TRBD1 (6 bases). Germline-derived CDR1 and CDR2 are GTSNPN and SVGIG (reference sequence). This CDR3 has 15 amino acids. The V end lost 0 bases, the J end lost 3 bases, and 12 bases lay between the germline ends. The CDR3 nucleotides are TGTGCCTGGAGTGTAGGGGACACCTACAATCAGCCCCAGCATTTT. Translated, it gives CAWSVGDTYNQPQHF. Variable domain in full (rest from reference TRBV30 and TRBJ1-5): SQTIHQWPATLVQPVGSPLSLECTVEGTSNPNLYWYRQAAGRGLQLLFYSVGIGQISSEVPQNLSASRPQDRQFILSSKKLLLSDSGFYLCAWSVGDTYNQPQHFGDGTRLSIL.

V and J are TRBV19 and TRBJ1-5; D is unresolved. This CDR3 is 15 amino acids long. CDR1 and CDR2 (germline): LNHDA, SQIVND (reference sequence). Trimming shortened V by 1 base and J by 5 bases, and 12 bases separated the two germline ends. Here the CDR3 reads CASSIGPRGDQPQHF. In DNA form, the CDR3 reads TGTGCCAGTAGTATAGGACCGCGGGGAGATCAGCCCCAGCATTTT.

The chain uses TRBV11-2 and TRBJ1-5; the match to TRBD1 covers 11 bases. Trimming cost V 4 bases and J 1 base; bases outside gene matches: 3. There are 16 residues in the CDR3. Germline CDR1 and CDR2: SGHAT and FQNNGV. CDR3 loop: CASSWDRGVSNQPQHF. DNA of the CDR3: TGTGCCAGCAGCTGGGACAGGGGGGTAAGCAATCAGCCCCAGCATTTT.

This chain joins TRBV7-9 and TRBJ2-5; D is unclear. Trimming removed 0 bases from V and 4 bases from J, with 9 bases in between. There are 14 residues in the CDR3. Per the germline V gene, CDR1 is SEHNR and CDR2 is FQNEAQ (reference sequence). CDR3 in DNA: TGTGCCAGCAGCTTAGCGGCTGCCCTAGAGACCCAGTACTTC. Protein product: CASSLAAALETQYF. The full variable domain, its missing parts supplied by reference TRBV7-9 and TRBJ2-5, is DTGVSQNPRHKITKRGQNVTFRCDPISEHNRLYWYRQTLGQGPEFLTYFQNEAQLEKSRLLSDRFSAERPKGSFSTLEIQRTEQGDSAMYLCASSLAAALETQYFGPGTRLLVL.

This rearrangement joins TRBV11-2 to TRBJ1-3, with unresolved D. CDR3 length: 13 residues. V lost 3 bases to trimming and J lost 4 bases, with 7 bases between them. CDR1 and CDR2 (germline): SGHAT, FQNNGV. The DNA of the CDR3 is TGTGCCAGCAGCTTCCTCAGAGGAAACACCATATATTTT. Its protein product is CASSFLRGNTIYF.

This clone was counted a single time. The V and J genes are TRBV19 and TRBJ1-5; tentatively, D is TRBD1 (6 bases). The CDR3 covers 16 residues. Per the germline V gene, CDR1 is LNHDA and CDR2 is SQIVND (reference sequence). Trimming removed 0 bases from V and 2 bases from J, with 11 bases in between. Written as DNA, the CDR3 is TGTGCCAGTAGTATAGAAGGGGGTGAAGGCAATCAGCCCCAGCATTTT. Protein sequence: CASSIEGGEGNQPQHF.

This clone is a singleton in its sample. The V call is TRBV14, the J call TRBJ2-7; D is unresolved. Germline V gene data show CDR1 as SGHDN and CDR2 as FVKESK. Trimming shortened V by 4 bases and J by 3 bases, and 19 bases separated the two germline ends. The CDR3 is made up of 16 amino acids. The CDR3 DNA is TGTGCCAGCAGCCCCAACTATTTACAGCCTTTCTACGAGCAGTACTTC. Protein: CASSPNYLQPFYEQYF.

The V and J genes are TRBV6-1 and TRBJ2-5, with no clear D. This CDR3 has 12 residues. V was shortened by 8 bases and J by 2 bases, with 9 bases between the two germline ends. Per germline, CDR1 MNHNS and CDR2 SASEGT. In DNA form, the CDR3 reads TGTGCCAGCTCCACGGTACAAGAGACCCAGTACTTC. Protein: CASSTVQETQYF.